This T cell receptor (beta chain) was documented in a study of OX40 agonist ivuxolimab in advanced cancers. Study at large: Three partial responders included one hepatocellular carcinoma patient and two cutaneous melanoma patients.

TCRdb keeps only in-frame clones here, not all; method: immunoSEQ multiplex PCR. The data show tens of thousands of clones, roughly 82% seen once. Study-wide results and limits: On average, CD8+ T cells had more expanded clones than CD4+. Normalized T-cell clonal expansion was also low in a subset of nonresponders.

In regard to this clone: Antigen unknown.

The V and J ends lost 6 bases and 3 bases, in that order; junction bases with no gene match: 5. The CDR3 spans 14 residues. Germline values: CDR1 MDHEN, CDR2 SYDVKM. The rearrangement joins TRBV28 to TRBJ1-2; 9 bases agree with TRBD1. The specimen was CD4+ or CD8+ T cells sorted from blood, collected in a trial of the OX40 agonist ivuxolimab. This clonotype was obtained from an adult with an advanced solid tumor such as melanoma, head and neck, liver or kidney cancer. In DNA, the CDR3 is TGTGCCAGCAGCCCGACAGGGGGATACTATGGCTACACCTTC. Its protein product is CASSPTGGYYGYTF.